The clone carrying this T cell receptor (beta chain) was observed at least ten times. Its cognate antigen is unknown. TCR beta CDR3 regions were amplified from RNA. HTBI primers were employed in a first-round RT-PCR of the TCR CDR3. One entry per CDR3 protein results from TCRdb running MiXCR on the multiplex PCR reads. This sample yields 200,000 to 250,000 distinct CDR3 sequences, of which about a sixth are seen a single time; around 28% belongs to the top ten. The sample comes from a study of T cells in Graves' hyperthyroidism and ophthalmopathy. Overall study findings and caveats: In the analysis, a 13 V-J model separated ophthalmopathy from stable hyperthyroidism.

The CDR3 length is 16 residues. In germline, CDR1 is LGHDT, CDR2 YNNKEL (reference sequence). Trimming took 4 bases from V and 1 from J, leaving 15 bases between them. The sequencing sample was made of blood. V gene TRBV3-1 combines with J gene TRBJ2-3, with D possibly being TRBD2 (5 bases). The source is a woman aged 18 to 35 with Graves' ophthalmopathy. Here the CDR3 reads CASSLRTRWGTDTQYF. DNA for the CDR3: TGTGCCAGCAGCCTACGTACTAGGTGGGGCACAGATACGCAGTATTTT.